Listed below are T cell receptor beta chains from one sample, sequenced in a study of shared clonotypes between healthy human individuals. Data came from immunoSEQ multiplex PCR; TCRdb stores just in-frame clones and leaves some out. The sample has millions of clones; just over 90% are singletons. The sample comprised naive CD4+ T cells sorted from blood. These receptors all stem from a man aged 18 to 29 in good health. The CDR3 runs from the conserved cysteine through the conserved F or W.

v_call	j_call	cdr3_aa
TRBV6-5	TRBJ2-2	CASHPGAGNTGELFF
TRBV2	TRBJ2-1	CASNIGSYNEQFF
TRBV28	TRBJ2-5	CASSLRSGETQYF
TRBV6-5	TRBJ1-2	CASSYRDRGNYGYTF
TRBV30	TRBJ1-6	CAWSLTGSPLHF
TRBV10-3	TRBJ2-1	CAISRTSGGNEQFF
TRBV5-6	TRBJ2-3	CASSPGLAGVTDTQYF
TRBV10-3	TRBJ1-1	CAIGRGTEAFF
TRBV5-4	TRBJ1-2	CASSQSGQGYGYTF
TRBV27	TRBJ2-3	CASKIDRGLTDTQYF
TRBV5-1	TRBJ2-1	CASSLPGGSGEQFF
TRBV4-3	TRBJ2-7	CASSQEKTTPSEQYF
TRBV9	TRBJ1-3	CASSNDPTGNTIYF
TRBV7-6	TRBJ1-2	CASSGGTLGGYTF
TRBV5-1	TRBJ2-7	CASSASGSSYEQYF
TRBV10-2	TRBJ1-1	CASKLQERNTEAFF
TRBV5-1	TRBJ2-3	CASSPGRGRPGTSGILADTQYF
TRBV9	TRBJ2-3	CASSALLSGGRDTQYF
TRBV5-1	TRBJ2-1	CASSQGQSSYNEQFF
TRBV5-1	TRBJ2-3	CASSLATASTDTQYF
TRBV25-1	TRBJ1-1	CASRQGANTEAFF
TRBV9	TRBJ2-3	CASSPTVGADTQYF
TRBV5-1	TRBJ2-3	CASSLGQGKADTQYF
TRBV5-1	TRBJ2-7	CASSLGGSFYEQYF
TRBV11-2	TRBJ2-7	CASSLMGASYEQYF
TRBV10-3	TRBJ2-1	CAISESPRTGHEQFF
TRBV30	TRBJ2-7	CAWSVWGQGSSYEQYF
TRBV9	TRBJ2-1	CASSVDSNQRSYNEQFF
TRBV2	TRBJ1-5	CASREGGSHSNQPQHF
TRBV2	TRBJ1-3	CASSEQTGRGGNTIYF
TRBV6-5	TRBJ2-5	CASSYSAGSNTETQYF
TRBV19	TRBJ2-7	CASSIGWQGGNEQYF
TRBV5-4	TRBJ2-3	CASSEPSGREADTQYF
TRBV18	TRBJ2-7	CASSPGGTSYEQYF
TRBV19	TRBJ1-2	CASSIPASRRGYTF
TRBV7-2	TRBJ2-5	CASSLESGTQYF
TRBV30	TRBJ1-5	CAWSGGSSNQPQHF
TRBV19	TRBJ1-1	CASSPEGTRNTEAFF
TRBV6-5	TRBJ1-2	CASSSRGLSNYGYTF
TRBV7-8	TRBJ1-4	CASSPDRDEKLFF
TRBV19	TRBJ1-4	CASSPQLSNEKLFF
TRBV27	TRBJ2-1	CASRTSGTSGYNEQFF
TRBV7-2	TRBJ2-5	CASTPEEDQETQYF
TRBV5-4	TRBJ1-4	CASSLKQGGTNEKLFF
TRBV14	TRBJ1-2	CASSPNFDGGRANYGYTF
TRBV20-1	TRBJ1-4	CSASGEKLFF
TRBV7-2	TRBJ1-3	CASSIQGSGNTIYF
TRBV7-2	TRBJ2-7	CASSQGGLTYEQYF
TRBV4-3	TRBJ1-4	CASSQEDGEKLFF
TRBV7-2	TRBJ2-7	CASSLGQTLPYEQYF
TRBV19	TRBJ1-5	CASEKGTLGGKPQHF
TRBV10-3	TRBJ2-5	CAISTGTSGETQYF